This TCR beta chain was profiled in a study of human T cells and chemical hapten exposure. Turning to the study itself: 0.01% DPC was applied to the upper back in patch tests, which were read at 6 days.

TCRdb recomputed calls from the RACE reads with MiXCR, one row per CDR3 protein. This table holds about 77,000 distinct CDR3 sequences, about 14% found once. The V end was cut by 3 bases, the J end by 1 base, with 9 bases between. CDR1 and CDR2 (germline): SQVTM, ANQGSEA. The CDR3 runs to 13 residues. Findings and caveats of the study: No alteration of TCRs above 1 in 1000 frequency was seen with DPC sensitization.

Noted time point: pre-sensitization, week 0. Regarding treatment: therapeutic diphenylcyclopropenone sensitization with weekly scalp DPC. This clonotype came up a few times. Its target is not known. The sequence was collected from a woman in her forties or fifties with alopecia areata. Some clones in this sample may be carry-over from other donors' samples. This chain connects TRBV29-1 to TRBJ1-1, with D unresolved. The source material was whole blood, sampled in connection with sensitization to the hapten diphenylcyclopropenone (DPC). The CDR3 region has the DNA TGCAGCGTTGATGGCGCAGGGAACACTGAAGCTTTCTTT. Its protein is CSVDGAGNTEAFF.